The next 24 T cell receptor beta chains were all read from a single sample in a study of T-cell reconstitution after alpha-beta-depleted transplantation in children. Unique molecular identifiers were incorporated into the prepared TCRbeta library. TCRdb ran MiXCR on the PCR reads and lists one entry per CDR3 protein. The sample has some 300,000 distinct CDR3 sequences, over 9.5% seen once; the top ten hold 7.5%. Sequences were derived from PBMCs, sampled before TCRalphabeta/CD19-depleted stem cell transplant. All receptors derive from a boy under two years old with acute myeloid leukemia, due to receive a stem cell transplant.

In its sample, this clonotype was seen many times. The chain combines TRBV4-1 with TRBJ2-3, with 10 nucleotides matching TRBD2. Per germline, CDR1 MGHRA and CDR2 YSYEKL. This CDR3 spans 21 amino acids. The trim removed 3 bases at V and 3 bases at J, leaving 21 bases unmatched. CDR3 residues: CASSHPKASGSGGIMTDTQYF. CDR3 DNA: TGCGCCAGCAGCCACCCTAAGGCTAGCGGGAGTGGGGGGATAATGACAGATACGCAGTATTTT.

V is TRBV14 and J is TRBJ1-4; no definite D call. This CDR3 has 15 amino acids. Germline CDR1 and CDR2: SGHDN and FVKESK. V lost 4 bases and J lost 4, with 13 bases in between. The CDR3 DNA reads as TGTGCCAGCAGCCCTGTTGACGGTCTTAATGAAAAACTGTTTTTT. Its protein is CASSPVDGLNEKLFF.

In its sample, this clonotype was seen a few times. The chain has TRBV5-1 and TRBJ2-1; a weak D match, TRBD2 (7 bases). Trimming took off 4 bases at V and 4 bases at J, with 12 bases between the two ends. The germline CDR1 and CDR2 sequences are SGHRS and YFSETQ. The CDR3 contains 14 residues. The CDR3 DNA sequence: TGCGCCAGCAGCCCAGGGGAGGGGTACAATGAGCAGTTCTTC. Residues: CASSPGEGYNEQFF.

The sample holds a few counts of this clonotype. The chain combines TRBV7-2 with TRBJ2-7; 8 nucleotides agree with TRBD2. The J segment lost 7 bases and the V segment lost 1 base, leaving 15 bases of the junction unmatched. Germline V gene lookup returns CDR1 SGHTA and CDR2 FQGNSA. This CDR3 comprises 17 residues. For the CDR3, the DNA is TGTGCCAGCAGCTTAGTCGGTCTCCGAGCGGGAGCGGTAGAGCAGTACTTC. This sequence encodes CASSLVGLRAGAVEQYF.

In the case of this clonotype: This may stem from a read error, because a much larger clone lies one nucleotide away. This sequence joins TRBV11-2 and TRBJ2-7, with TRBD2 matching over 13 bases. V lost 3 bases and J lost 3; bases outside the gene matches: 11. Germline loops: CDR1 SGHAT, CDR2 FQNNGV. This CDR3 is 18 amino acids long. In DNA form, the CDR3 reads TGTGCCAGCAGCTTGGAGCAGCGACTAGCGGGGGGCAACTACGAGCAGTACTTC. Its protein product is CASSLEQRLAGGNYEQYF.

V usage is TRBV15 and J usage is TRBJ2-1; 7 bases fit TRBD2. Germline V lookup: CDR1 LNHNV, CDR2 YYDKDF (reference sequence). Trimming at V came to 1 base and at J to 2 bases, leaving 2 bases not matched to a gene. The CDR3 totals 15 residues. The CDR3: CATSRGLAAYNEQFF. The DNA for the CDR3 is TGTGCCACCAGCAGAGGTCTAGCGGCCTACAATGAGCAGTTCTTC.

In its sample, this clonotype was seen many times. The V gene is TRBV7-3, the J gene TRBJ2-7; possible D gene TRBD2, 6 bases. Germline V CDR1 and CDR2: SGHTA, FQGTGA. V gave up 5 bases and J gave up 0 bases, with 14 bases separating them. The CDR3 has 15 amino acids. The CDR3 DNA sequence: TGTGCCAGCAGCCCTCAAGCGGGTCTCTCCTACGAGCAGTACTTC. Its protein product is CASSPQAGLSYEQYF.

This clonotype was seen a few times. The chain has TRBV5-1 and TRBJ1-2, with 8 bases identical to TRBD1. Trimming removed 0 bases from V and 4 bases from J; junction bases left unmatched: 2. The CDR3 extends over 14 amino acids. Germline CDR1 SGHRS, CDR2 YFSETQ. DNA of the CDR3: TGCGCCAGCAGCTTGGCAGGGGGCATCTATGGCTACACCTTC. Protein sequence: CASSLAGGIYGYTF.

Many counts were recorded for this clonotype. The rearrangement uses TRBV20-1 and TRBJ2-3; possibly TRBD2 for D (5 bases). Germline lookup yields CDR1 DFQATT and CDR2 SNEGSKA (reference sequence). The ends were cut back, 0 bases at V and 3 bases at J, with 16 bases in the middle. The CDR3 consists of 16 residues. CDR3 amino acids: CSARDRTPIRTDTQYF. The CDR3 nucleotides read TGCAGTGCTAGAGATAGGACTCCAATACGAACAGATACGCAGTATTTT.

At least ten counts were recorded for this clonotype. DNA for the CDR3: TGTGCCAGCAGTTTAAGAGGGAGCGGGGGGGGATACAATGAGCAGTTCTTC. It encodes CASSLRGSGGGYNEQFF. The chain employs TRBV12-3 or TRBV12-4 and TRBJ2-1, with 10 bases lining up with TRBD2. The CDR3 contains 17 residues. V was pared by 2 bases and J by 4 bases, with 8 bases of the junction left unmatched.

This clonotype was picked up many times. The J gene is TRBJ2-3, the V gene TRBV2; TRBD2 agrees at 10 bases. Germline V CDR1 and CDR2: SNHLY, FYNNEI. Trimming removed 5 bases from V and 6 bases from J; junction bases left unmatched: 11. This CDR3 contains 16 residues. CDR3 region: CASSKSGGAWEDTQYF. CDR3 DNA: TGTGCCAGCAGTAAAAGCGGGGGGGCCTGGGAGGATACGCAGTATTTT. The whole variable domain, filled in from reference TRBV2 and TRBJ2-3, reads EPEVTQTPSHQVTQMGQEVILRCVPISNHLYFYWYRQILGQKVEFLVSFYNNEISEKSEIFDDQFSVERPDGSNFTLKIRSTKLEDSAMYFCASSKSGGAWEDTQYFGPGTRLTVL.

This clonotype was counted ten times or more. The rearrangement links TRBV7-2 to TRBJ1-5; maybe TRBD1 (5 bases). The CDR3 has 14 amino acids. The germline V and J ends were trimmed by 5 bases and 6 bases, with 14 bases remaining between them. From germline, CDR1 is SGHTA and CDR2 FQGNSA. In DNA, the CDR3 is TGTGCCAGCAGCCGGGACCTAAATCGTCAGCCCCAGCATTTT. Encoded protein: CASSRDLNRQPQHF.

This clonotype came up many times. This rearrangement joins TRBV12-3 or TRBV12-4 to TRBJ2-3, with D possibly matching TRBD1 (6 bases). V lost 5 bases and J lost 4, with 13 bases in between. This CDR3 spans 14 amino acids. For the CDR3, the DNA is TGTGCCAGCAGTCCCCCGGACAGCCCAGATACGCAGTATTTT. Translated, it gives CASSPPDSPDTQYF.

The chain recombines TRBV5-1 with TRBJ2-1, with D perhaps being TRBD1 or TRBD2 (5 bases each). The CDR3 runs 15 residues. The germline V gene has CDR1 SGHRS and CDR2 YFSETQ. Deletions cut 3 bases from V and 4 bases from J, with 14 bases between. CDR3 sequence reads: CASSWNPGPYNEQFF. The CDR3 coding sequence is TGCGCCAGCAGCTGGAACCCGGGACCTTACAATGAGCAGTTCTTC.

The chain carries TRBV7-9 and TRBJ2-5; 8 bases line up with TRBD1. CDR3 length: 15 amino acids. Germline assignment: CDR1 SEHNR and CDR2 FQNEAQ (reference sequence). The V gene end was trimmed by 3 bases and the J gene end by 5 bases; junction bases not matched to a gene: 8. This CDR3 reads CASSLTQGARETQYF. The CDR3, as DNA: TGTGCCAGCAGCTTGACGCAGGGGGCTAGGGAGACCCAGTACTTC.

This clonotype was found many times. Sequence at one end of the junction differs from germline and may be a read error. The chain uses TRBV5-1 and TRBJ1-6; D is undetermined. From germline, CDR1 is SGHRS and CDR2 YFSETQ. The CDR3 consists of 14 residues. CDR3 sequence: CASTLRSKDSPLHF. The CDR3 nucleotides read TGCGCCAGCACCTTGCGGTCTAAGGATTCACCCCTCCACTTT.

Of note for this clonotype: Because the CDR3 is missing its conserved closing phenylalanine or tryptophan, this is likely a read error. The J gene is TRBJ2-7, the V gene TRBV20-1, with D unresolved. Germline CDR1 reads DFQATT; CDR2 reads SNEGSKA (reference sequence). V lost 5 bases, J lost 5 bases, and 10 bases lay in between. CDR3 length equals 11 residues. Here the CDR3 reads CSALGTHEQYL. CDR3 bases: TGCAGTGCTCTGGGAACCCACGAGCAGTACTTG.

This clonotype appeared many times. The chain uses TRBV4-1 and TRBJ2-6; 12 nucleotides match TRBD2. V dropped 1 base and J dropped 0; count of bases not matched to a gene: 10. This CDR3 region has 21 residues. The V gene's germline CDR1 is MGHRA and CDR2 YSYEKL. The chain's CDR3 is CASSQGYSGLAGPSGANVLTF. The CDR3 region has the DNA TGCGCCAGCAGCCAAGGCTACAGCGGACTAGCGGGACCCTCTGGGGCCAACGTCCTGACTTTC.

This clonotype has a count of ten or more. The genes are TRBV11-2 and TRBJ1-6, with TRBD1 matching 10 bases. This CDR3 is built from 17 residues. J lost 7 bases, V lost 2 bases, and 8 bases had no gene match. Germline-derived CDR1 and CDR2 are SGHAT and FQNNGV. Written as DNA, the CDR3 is TGTGCCAGCAGCTTATGGGGACAGGGGCCCGGGAATTCACCCCTCCACTTT. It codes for CASSLWGQGPGNSPLHF.

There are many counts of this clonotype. CDR3 nucleotide sequence: TGCGCCAGCAGCTTGGACCCTAGGACCTACGAGCAGTACTTC. Amino acid sequence: CASSLDPRTYEQYF. This chain links TRBV5-1 with TRBJ2-7; the D is unclear. Deletions cut 0 bases from V and 2 bases from J, with 9 bases between. CDR3 length: 14 residues. The germline V gene encodes CDR1 SGHRS and CDR2 YFSETQ.

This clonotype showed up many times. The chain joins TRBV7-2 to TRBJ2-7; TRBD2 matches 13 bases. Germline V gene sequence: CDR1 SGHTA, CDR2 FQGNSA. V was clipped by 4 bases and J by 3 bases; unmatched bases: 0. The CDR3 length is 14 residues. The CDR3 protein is CASSWTSGGYEQYF. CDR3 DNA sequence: TGTGCCAGCAGCTGGACTAGCGGGGGCTACGAGCAGTACTTC. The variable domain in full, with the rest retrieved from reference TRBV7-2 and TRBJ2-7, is GAGVSQSPSNKVTEKGKDVELRCDPISGHTALYWYRQSLGQGLEFLIYFQGNSAPDKSGLPSDRFSAERTGGSVSTLTIQRTQQEDSAVYLCASSWTSGGYEQYFGPGTRLTVT.

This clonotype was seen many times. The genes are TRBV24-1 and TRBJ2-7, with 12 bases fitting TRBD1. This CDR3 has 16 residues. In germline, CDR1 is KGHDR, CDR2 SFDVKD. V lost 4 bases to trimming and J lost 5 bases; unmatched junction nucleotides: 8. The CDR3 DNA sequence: TGTGCCACCAGTGAAACCGGGACAGGGGGCAGGAACGAGCAGTACTTC. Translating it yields CATSETGTGGRNEQYF.

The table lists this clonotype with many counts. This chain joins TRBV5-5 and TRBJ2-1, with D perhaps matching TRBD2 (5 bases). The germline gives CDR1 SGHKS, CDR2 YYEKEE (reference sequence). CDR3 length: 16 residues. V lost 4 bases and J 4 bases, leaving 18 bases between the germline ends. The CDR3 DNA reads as TGTGCCAGCAGCGTGAGGGAGTTTGGGGTTTACAATGAGCAGTTCTTC. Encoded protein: CASSVREFGVYNEQFF.

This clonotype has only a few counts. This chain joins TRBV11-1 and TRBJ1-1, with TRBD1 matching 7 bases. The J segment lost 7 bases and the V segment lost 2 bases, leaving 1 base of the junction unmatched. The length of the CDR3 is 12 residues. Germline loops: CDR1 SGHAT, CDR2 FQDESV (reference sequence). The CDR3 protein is CASSLRGREAFF. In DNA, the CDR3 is TGTGCCAGCAGCTTAAGGGGGCGTGAAGCTTTCTTT.